This entry is about one TCR beta chain. Its specificity is not known. The length of the CDR3 is 13 residues. V was cut by 6 bases and J by 6 bases, with 17 bases left in between. CDR1 is SQVTM and CDR2 is ANQGSEA in the germline V gene. This sample stems from a study of shared clonotypes between healthy human individuals. Broader study findings: The rarefaction results pointed to incomplete sorted-subset sequencing despite large depth.

Generated by immunoSEQ multiplex PCR, the TCRdb table keeps only in-frame clones and is missing some. The sample records some 900,000 clones, more than 75% being singletons. Sequences were obtained from memory CD4+ T cells sorted from blood. Noted subset: CD45RA-negative fraction. The rearrangement links TRBV29-1 to TRBJ2-5; D unclear. This receptor was taken from a man aged 18 to 30 in good health. In DNA, the CDR3 is TGCAGCGTCGGGCCAGCTACGACGCAGACCCAGTACTTC. It specifies CSVGPATTQTQYF.